One and the same sample provided the 3 T cell receptor beta chains below, sequenced in a study of human T cells and chemical hapten exposure. Time point specified: patch test 2, 6 weeks after DPC sensitization. Specified treatment: therapeutic diphenylcyclopropenone sensitization with weekly scalp DPC. TCRdb redid the calling of the RACE reads with MiXCR, one entry per CDR3 protein. The sample lists about 400,000 distinct CDR3 sequences; nearly 6.5% were seen once. Sequences were derived from whole blood, sampled in connection with sensitization to the hapten diphenylcyclopropenone (DPC). All receptors derive from a woman under 30 with alopecia areata. Some clones in this sample may be carry-over from other donors' samples.

The chain combines TRBV4-1 with TRBJ2-3, with D possibly called TRBD1 or TRBD2 (5 bases each). CDR3 length: 19 residues. Trimming removed 0 bases from V and 5 bases from J, with 24 bases in between. Germline-derived CDR1 and CDR2 are MGHRA and YSYEKL. The CDR3 coding sequence is TGCGCCAGCAGCCAAGATTCAGGGTTGCTAGCCCGGGATGGAGATACGCAGTATTTT. Its protein product is CASSQDSGLLARDGDTQYF.

This clonotype has ten or more counts. The chain joins TRBV12-3 or TRBV12-4 to TRBJ1-1, with 9 bases fitting TRBD1. This CDR3 region has 14 residues. Trimming removed 5 bases from V and 6 bases from J; junction bases left unmatched: 7. The CDR3 coding sequence is TGTGCCAGCAGTCTGGGACAGGGAACGGCTGAAGCTTTCTTT. Its translation is CASSLGQGTAEAFF.

The chain combines TRBV21-1 with TRBJ2-3; TRBD2 is taken as the D call from the table, unchecked against the DNA. TRBV21-1 is termed a pseudogene. The CDR3 runs to 16 residues. The CDR3 spells CASSKEGGLVSDTQYF. For the CDR3, the DNA is TGTGCCAGCAGCAAAGAAGGCGGGCTTGTTTCAGATACGCAGTATTTT.